This T cell receptor (beta chain) is drawn from a study of T cell responses to AZD1222 COVID-19 vaccine. Only one count was recorded for this clone. Its specificity is unknown. The method was immunoSEQ multiplex PCR; TCRdb's version includes in-frame clones alone and lacks a portion of them. The repertoire consists of some 130,000 clones, with around four fifths occurring once and the leading ten covering 4.1%. Regarding the study as a whole: Only a handful of AZD1222 recipients tested seropositive at baseline.

The sequence came from an adult in good health. Source: peripheral blood, taken on day 0 of AZD1222 vaccination.

This CDR3 is CASSQDPAGLKYGYTF. The CDR3, as DNA: TGTGCCAGCAGCCAAGATCCCGCAGGGTTGAAATATGGCTACACCTTC. The genes are TRBV3-1 (or the pseudogene TRBV3-2) and TRBJ1-2, with D possibly being TRBD1 (5 bases). The V end was cut by 0 bases, the J end by 5 bases, with 16 bases between. CDR1 is LGHDT and CDR2 is YNNKEL in the germline V gene (reference sequence). CDR3 size: 16 residues.